This T cell receptor beta chain was captured in a study of STAT5B mutations in CD4+ large granular lymphocyte leukemia. Points from the study as a whole: Top patient clones used TRBV06 genes more often: 8/27 versus 2/35 in controls.

Trimming removed 4 bases from V and 1 base from J, with 13 bases in between. The CDR3 runs to 14 residues. Germline loops: CDR1 SQVTM, CDR2 ANQGSEA. This clone turned up a few times. Its antigen is not known. In the study's own analysis: The detection floor for productive clonotype frequency was 2.59 x 10-5. Measured with immunoSEQ multiplex PCR; TCRdb has only the in-frame clones, and not every one. That table supplies the V and J calls and clone size; D and trimming were determined from the DNA. This sample has 30,000 or so clones, with 65% to 80% found just once. This rearrangement joins TRBV29-1 to TRBJ1-1; tentatively, D is TRBD1 (5 bases). Sequenced: CD4+ T cells from blood buffy coats. The receptor was derived from a human donor in good health. The CDR3 protein is CSVVGHLSNTEAFF. The CDR3 bases are TGCAGCGTTGTCGGACACCTCTCGAACACTGAAGCTTTCTTT.